One sample yielded the 21 T cell receptor beta chains listed below, sequenced in a study of T cell responses to AZD1222 COVID-19 vaccine. Clones were read by immunoSEQ multiplex PCR, and TCRdb kept only the in-frame ones, dropping some. The table lists about 150,000 clones, about 88% of them singletons. Sequencing used peripheral blood, obtained on day 0 of AZD1222 vaccination. Every receptor here comes from an adult in good health.

The chain couples TRBV2 to TRBJ1-2; 9 nucleotides line up with TRBD1. There are 15 residues in the CDR3. Germline assignment: CDR1 SNHLY and CDR2 FYNNEI. The junction had 7 bases not matched to a gene; V was cut back by 7 bases and J by 1 base. CDR3 loop: CASTTTGGLNYGYTF. The CDR3 DNA reads as TGTGCCAGCACTACTACAGGGGGCCTTAACTATGGCTACACCTTC.

This clone came up a few times. This chain connects TRBV9 to TRBJ1-1; D remains ambiguous. This CDR3 comprises 14 residues. The V gene's germline CDR1 is SGDLS and CDR2 YYNGEE. V was trimmed by 4 bases and J by 1 base, leaving 11 bases between them. The DNA for the CDR3 is TGTGCCAGCAGCCCCGGTCCGGCGAACACTGAAGCTTTCTTT. Residues: CASSPGPANTEAFF.

V usage is TRBV3-1 (or the pseudogene TRBV3-2) and J usage is TRBJ1-3; maybe TRBD1 (6 bases). Trimming removed 1 base at V and 4 bases at J, with 11 bases between. Germline CDR1 reads LGHDT; CDR2 reads YNNKEL (reference sequence). This CDR3 contains 15 residues. CDR3 loop: CASSQAPGTGNTIYF. The DNA of the CDR3 is TGTGCCAGCAGCCAAGCCCCAGGGACAGGAAACACCATATATTTT.

The V call is TRBV18, the J call TRBJ2-3; 8 bases match TRBD1. The trim removed 3 bases at V and 4 bases at J, leaving 3 bases unmatched. The CDR3 has 14 residues. Germline CDR1 reads KGHSH; CDR2 reads LQKENI. CDR3 protein: CASSPDRDADTQYF. The CDR3 DNA reads as TGTGCCAGCTCACCGGACAGGGACGCAGATACGCAGTATTTT.

The genes are TRBV11-3 and TRBJ1-1; D not resolved. The length of the CDR3 is 13 residues. Germline-derived CDR1 and CDR2 are SGHNT and YENEEA. Trimming shortened V by 3 bases and J by 0 bases, and 5 bases separated the two germline ends. The CDR3 protein is CASSFTVNTEAFF. The CDR3, as DNA: TGTGCCAGCAGCTTCACAGTGAACACTGAAGCTTTCTTT. Together with reference TRBV11-3 and TRBJ1-1, the CDR3 gives the full variable domain: EAGVVQSPRYKIIEKKQPVAFWCNPISGHNTLYWYLQNLGQGPELLIRYENEEAVDDSQLPKDRFSAERLKGVDSTLKIQPAELGDSAVYLCASSFTVNTEAFFGQGTRLTVV.

This rearrangement joins TRBV28 to TRBJ2-1, with 10 bases lining up with TRBD2. The length of the CDR3 is 13 residues. CDR1 and CDR2 from the germline V gene are MDHEN and SYDVKM. J lost 8 bases, V lost 6 bases, and 4 bases had no gene match. CDR3 in amino acids: CASRSGGAYEQFF. In DNA form, the CDR3 reads TGTGCCAGCAGAAGCGGGGGGGCCTATGAGCAGTTCTTC.

This chain connects TRBV6-6 to TRBJ2-7; D possibly corresponds to TRBD2 (5 bases). Per germline, CDR1 MNHNY and CDR2 SVGAGI (reference sequence). The CDR3 contains 13 residues. Trimming took 4 bases from V and 5 from J, leaving 12 bases between them. Written as DNA, the CDR3 is TGTGCCAGCAGTTTTTATGAGGGCGACGAGCAGTACTTC. This encodes CASSFYEGDEQYF.

The chain couples TRBV3-1 (or the pseudogene TRBV3-2) to TRBJ1-4; D unresolved. The CDR3 is made up of 18 amino acids. Trimming shortened V by 0 bases and J by 1 base, and 15 bases separated the two germline ends. From germline, CDR1 is LGHDT and CDR2 YNNKEL (reference sequence). The CDR3 nucleotides read TGTGCCAGCAGCCAAGATTATCCAGGAGCTATAACTAATGAAAAACTGTTTTTT. Protein product: CASSQDYPGAITNEKLFF.

V usage is TRBV7-2 and J usage is TRBJ2-2; no clear D gene. The CDR3 spans 13 residues. The ends were cut back, 5 bases at V and 1 base at J, with 5 bases in the middle. Per the germline V gene, CDR1 is SGHTA and CDR2 is FQGNSA. In DNA, the CDR3 is TGTGCCAGCAGCACAATGAACACCGGGGAGCTGTTTTTT. The encoded protein is CASSTMNTGELFF.

The V and J genes are TRBV14 and TRBJ1-4; 8 nucleotides line up with TRBD1. V was pared by 3 bases and J by 2 bases, with 5 bases of the junction left unmatched. The CDR3 loop spans 16 amino acids. CDR1 is SGHDN and CDR2 is FVKESK in the germline V gene. As DNA, the CDR3 is TGTGCCAGCAGCCACAGGGGGCGTGGGACTAATGAAAAACTGTTTTTT. This codes for CASSHRGRGTNEKLFF.

The V call is TRBV6-4, the J call TRBJ2-7, with 9 positions matching TRBD1. The trim removed 9 bases at V and 3 bases at J, leaving 6 bases unmatched. The CDR3 spans 13 residues. The germline V gene has CDR1 MRHNA and CDR2 SNTAGT. CDR3 sequence: CASRTGDVYEQYF. The CDR3 nucleotides are TGTGCCAGTAGGACAGGGGATGTCTACGAGCAGTACTTC.

With respect to this clone: This sample includes further DNA sequences coding for the same CDR3. The rearrangement joins TRBV4-3 to TRBJ1-1; possible D gene TRBD1, 5 bases. V was trimmed by 0 bases and J by 2 bases, leaving 10 bases between them. This CDR3 has 15 amino acids. CDR1 and CDR2 (germline): LGHNA, YSLEER. CDR3 region: CASSQDLRGNTEAFF. The CDR3 bases are TGCGCCAGCAGCCAAGATTTGAGGGGAAACACTGAAGCTTTCTTT.

The CDR3 DNA is TGCGCCAGCAGCCATGCTCGGGGAGAAGGTTATGGCTACACCTTC. The encoded protein is CASSHARGEGYGYTF. The rearrangement links TRBV4-3 to TRBJ1-2; no definite D call. This CDR3 has 15 residues. Trimming pared 3 bases from V and 5 bases from J, leaving 16 bases between. Germline lookup yields CDR1 LGHNA and CDR2 YSLEER.

The genes are TRBV7-2 and TRBJ1-1; D is unclear. Between the trimmed V and J ends, which lost 5 bases and 1 base, there was a span of 14 bases. Germline CDR1 is SGHTA and CDR2 is FQGNSA. The CDR3 contains 15 residues. The DNA for the CDR3 is TGTGCCAGCAGCCGCATGGTTGGGTGGAACACTGAAGCTTTCTTT. This translates into CASSRMVGWNTEAFF.

The chain couples TRBV5-1 to TRBJ2-1; the D is unclear. The germline V gene encodes CDR1 SGHRS and CDR2 YFSETQ. This CDR3 comprises 14 residues. V dropped 0 bases and J dropped 3 bases, with 7 bases sitting between them. CDR3 in amino acids: CASSLDGSYNEQFF. CDR3 coding DNA: TGCGCCAGCAGCTTGGACGGAAGCTACAATGAGCAGTTCTTC.

The rearrangement links TRBV3-1 (or the pseudogene TRBV3-2) to TRBJ2-5; 7 nucleotides agree with TRBD2. The germline gives CDR1 LGHDT, CDR2 YNNKEL (reference sequence). Trimming at V came to 4 bases and at J to 3 bases, leaving 5 bases not matched to a gene. CDR3 size: 14 residues. CDR3 loop: CASSPLGGEETQYF. CDR3 bases: TGTGCCAGCAGCCCCCTTGGGGGGGAAGAGACCCAGTACTTC.

This clone was observed once. The chain links TRBV7-9 to TRBJ1-6; D not resolved. V lost 3 bases and J lost 0, with 12 bases in between. CDR1 and CDR2 (germline): SEHNR, FQNEAQ (reference sequence). This CDR3 has 17 residues. The CDR3 is CASSFALTSSYNSPLHF. The DNA of the CDR3 is TGTGCCAGCAGCTTTGCCCTGACGAGCTCCTATAATTCACCCCTCCACTTT.

This rearrangement joins TRBV7-8 to TRBJ2-3, with D perhaps matching TRBD1 or TRBD2 (5 bases each). This CDR3 region has 17 residues. V lost 1 base and J 2 bases, leaving 16 bases between the germline ends. In germline, CDR1 is SGHVS, CDR2 FQNEAQ. In DNA, the CDR3 is TGTGCCAGCAGCTTAGTAGTCTGGGACGGTGACACAGATACGCAGTATTTT. This translates into CASSLVVWDGDTDTQYF.

In its sample, this clone was seen many times. The V gene is TRBV11-2, the J gene TRBJ1-3; D uncertain. The CDR3 has 14 residues. Germline V CDR1 and CDR2: SGHAT, FQNNGV. Trimming took off 3 bases at V and 0 bases at J, with 6 bases between the two ends. CDR3 DNA: TGTGCCAGCAGCTTCGGCAGCTCTGGAAACACCATATATTTT. Protein sequence: CASSFGSSGNTIYF.

The genes are TRBV12-3 or TRBV12-4 and TRBJ2-2; a possible D gene is TRBD2 (6 bases). Trimming took off 5 bases at V and 6 bases at J, with 7 bases between the two ends. The CDR3 sequence is 12 residues long. The CDR3 DNA reads TGTGCCAGCAGTACGGGGGCCGGGGAGCTGTTTTTT. Protein: CASSTGAGELFF.

This clone was seen only a few times. The chain recombines TRBV10-3 with TRBJ1-2, with unresolved D. The CDR3 covers 16 residues. The V end lost 2 bases, the J end lost 2 bases, and 15 bases lay between the germline ends. CDR1 and CDR2 (germline): ENHRY, SYGVKD. For the CDR3, the DNA is TGTGCCATCAGTGAGAGACGAGGCGGGTCCAACTATGGCTACACCTTC. Its translation: CAISERRGGSNYGYTF.